One sample yielded the 9 T cell receptor beta chains listed below, sequenced in a study of human CD4 T cells and Enterobacteriaceae. Assay: immunoSEQ multiplex PCR; the TCRdb copy retains only in-frame clones and omits some. Among 25,000 to 35,000 clones listed, approximately 84% were seen once. Sorting took every CD4+ cell except CD45RA+CCR7+CD95- naive cells, reaching over 98% purity. Sequencing input: memory CD4+ T cells from blood. The receptors derive from a human donor in good health.

This clone was seen just once. This chain links TRBV28 with TRBJ1-4; TRBD1 is a possible D gene (5 bases). The CDR3 has 12 amino acids. CDR1 MDHEN and CDR2 SYDVKM come from the germline V gene. V was pared by 3 bases and J by 14 bases, with 13 bases between. This CDR3 reads CASSLQGSLLFF. In DNA, the CDR3 is TGTGCCAGCAGTTTGCAGGGAAGCTTGCTGTTTTTT.

The J gene is TRBJ2-3, the V gene TRBV28; D is undetermined. V shed 3 bases and J shed 6 bases, with 10 bases lying between them. Germline V gives CDR1 MDHEN, CDR2 SYDVKM. This CDR3 region has 13 residues. The CDR3 protein is CASSLVLGDTQYF. CDR3 sequence (DNA): TGTGCCAGCAGTTTGGTCCTAGGGGATACGCAGTATTTT. Supplemented by reference TRBV28 and TRBJ2-3, the full variable domain reads DVKVTQSSRYLVKRTGEKVFLECVQDMDHENMFWYRQDPGLGLRLIYFSYDVKMKEKGDIPEGYSVSREKKERFSLILESASTNQTSMYLCASSLVLGDTQYFGPGTRLTVL.

By share, this clone counts as medium-sized. DNA for the CDR3: TGTGCCAGTAAGGCATTACCTTACACTGAAGCTTTCTTT. Translating gives CASKALPYTEAFF. This rearrangement joins TRBV19 to TRBJ1-1, with D hard to call. Trimming pared 7 bases from V and 3 bases from J, leaving 12 bases between. The germline CDR1 and CDR2 sequences are LNHDA and SQIVND (reference sequence). The CDR3 runs to 13 residues.

The chain recombines TRBV18 with TRBJ2-4; D not certain. The V gene's germline CDR1 is KGHSH and CDR2 LQKENI. The ends were cut back, 3 bases at V and 1 base at J, with 7 bases in the middle. This CDR3 comprises 14 residues. CDR3 residues: CASSPELAKNIQYF. The CDR3 nucleotides are TGTGCCAGCTCACCGGAGCTCGCCAAAAACATTCAGTACTTC.

The chain joins TRBV18 to TRBJ2-5, with D unresolved. Trimming cost V 1 base and J 4 bases, with 7 bases left between them. The CDR3 has 13 amino acids. In germline, CDR1 is KGHSH, CDR2 LQKENI. The DNA for the CDR3 is TGTGCCAGCTCACCACGTCTTGGAGAGACCCAGTACTTC. Translated: CASSPRLGETQYF.

This clone ranks as medium-sized. J is TRBJ1-2 and V is TRBV29-1, with 10 bases identical to TRBD1. The CDR3 is 14 amino acids. Germline trimming cut 2 bases from V and 3 bases from J; bases unmatched to any gene: 3. From germline, CDR1 is SQVTM and CDR2 ANQGSEA. The CDR3 region is CSVERTGGDYGYTF. The CDR3 DNA reads as TGCAGCGTTGAAAGGACAGGGGGGGACTATGGCTACACCTTC.

The chain combines TRBV5-1 with TRBJ2-1; D is unresolved. V lost 4 bases and J 9 bases, leaving 11 bases between the germline ends. Germline values: CDR1 SGHRS, CDR2 YFSETQ. CDR3 length: 12 residues. The CDR3 DNA follows: TGCGCCAGCAGCATCGACTCCCGTGAGCAGTTCTTC. Residues: CASSIDSREQFF.

V usage is TRBV28 and J usage is TRBJ1-4; D may be TRBD1 (5 bases). The CDR3 has 14 amino acids. Trimming removed 6 bases at V and 3 bases at J, with 11 bases between. Per germline, CDR1 MDHEN and CDR2 SYDVKM. The DNA of the CDR3 is TGTGCCAGCAGCCTACAGGTCTCTAATGAAAAACTGTTTTTT. It specifies CASSLQVSNEKLFF.

The gene calls are TRBV7-9 and TRBJ1-5; D ambiguous. The CDR3 consists of 17 residues. The germline V and J ends were trimmed by 2 bases and 3 bases, with 17 bases remaining between them. Germline V gene lookup returns CDR1 SEHNR and CDR2 FQNEAQ (reference sequence). The CDR3 protein is CASSLTYGGTDNQPQHF. CDR3 in DNA: TGTGCCAGCAGCTTAACGTATGGCGGAACCGACAATCAGCCCCAGCATTTT.